This T cell receptor (beta chain) stems from a study of HIV-infected patients and healthy controls. No cell fractionation was done, so the repertoire covers all unsorted peripheral blood T cells. By share of the sample, this clonotype is medium-sized (0.01 to 0.1%). Reverse transcription used roughly 480 ng RNA and constant-region primers for alpha and beta. Alpha and beta chain libraries were made separately by chain-specific third strand synthesis with multiplexing indices. TCRdb itself ran the 5' RACE reads through MiXCR, one entry per CDR3 protein. The repertoire consists of 10,000 to 15,000 distinct CDR3 sequences, with under 13% occurring once and the leading ten covering about 6%. Germline CDR1 is SGHVS and CDR2 is FQNEAQ. The V end lost 4 bases, the J end lost 8 bases, and 14 bases lay between the germline ends. This CDR3 region has 13 residues.

The origin of this receptor is an adult in good health. The V gene is TRBV7-8, the J gene TRBJ1-1; D perhaps matches TRBD1 (6 bases). The source material was blood. The DNA of the CDR3 is TGTGCCAGCAGCTCGACCGGGGGGGCGGAAGCTTTCTTT. It codes for CASSSTGGAEAFF.